This T cell receptor (beta chain) was documented in a study of identical twins. As concerns this clonotype: The antigen is not known.

TCRdb re-called the 5' RACE reads with MiXCR, one entry per CDR3 protein. There are hundreds of thousands of distinct CDR3 sequences in the sample; approximately 13% occur only once, and roughly 1.6% lies in the top ten. Study findings and constraints: An excess of low generation probability was shown by twin-shared out-of-frame alpha sequences. The authors noted that invariant MAIT and iNKT cells could partly confound zero-insertion analyses.

The germline gives CDR1 SQVTM, CDR2 ANQGSEA. This CDR3 is built from 21 residues. This same sample was also taken into another study, of yellow fever vaccine responses in identical twins.

Specimen: PBMCs. The sequence was obtained from a woman aged 18-29 years in good health. This chain links TRBV29-1 with TRBJ2-1; 14 bases are shared with TRBD2. The CDR3 reads CTIQGLAGGFDKLSSYNEQFF. In DNA, the CDR3 is TGCACCATTCAAGGACTAGCGGGAGGATTTGATAAATTAAGCTCCTACAATGAGCAGTTCTTC.